This entry features one T cell receptor beta chain sequence. As handled by the study authors: Amplified reference gene primers provided the basis for estimating nucleated cell counts. The repertoire was sequenced with immunoSEQ multiplex PCR; TCRdb's copy has only in-frame clones and lacks some. V, J and clone size were drawn from that table, and D and trimming were deduced from the DNA. Among approximately 290,000 clones listed, approximately 91% were seen once. Germline assignment: CDR1 MDHEN and CDR2 SYDVKM. The CDR3 spans 12 residues. This sample is drawn from a study of blood T cell repertoires in COVID-19. For the study at large: Samples of COVID-19 (acute and convalescent) were obtained from the United States, Italy and Spain.

This TCR was recovered from a woman aged 60 to 75 with acute or convalescent COVID-19. The chain links TRBV28 to TRBJ1-2; the D is unclear. Sequenced material: peripheral blood. The CDR3 loop is CAVRVSNYGYTF. The CDR3 DNA is TGTGCGGTTCGGGTGTCTAACTATGGCTACACCTTC.